What follows describes a single T cell receptor beta chain. The data originate from a study of memory CD4+ T cells and cytomegalovirus serostatus. The CDR3 runs 14 residues. Trimming stripped 0 bases from V and 2 bases from J, with 8 bases between. Germline values: CDR1 SGHRS, CDR2 YFSETQ. Assay used: immunoSEQ multiplex PCR; TCRdb lists only in-frame clones, some missing. The sample shows about 44,000 clones, about four fifths of them seen only once. Single viable CD3+CD4+CD8-CD45RO+ cells were sorted as the memory CD4+ T cells. Positive selection with CD4 microbeads enriched total CD4+ T cells. The chain combines TRBV5-1 with TRBJ1-2; D unresolved. The clonotype comes from an adult in good health and CMV-seronegative. Sequencing was performed on memory CD4+ T cells from blood. CDR3 amino acids: CASSLAGENYGYTF. As DNA, the CDR3 is TGCGCCAGCAGCTTGGCCGGGGAAAACTATGGCTACACCTTC.